The next 10 T cell receptor beta chains were all read from a single sample in a study of shared clonotypes between healthy human individuals. Profiled with immunoSEQ multiplex PCR; TCRdb holds only in-frame clones, not every one. Here the sample spans 400,000 to 600,000 clones, about 75% being singletons. Sequenced: PBMCs. Receptors were obtained from a woman between 40 and 55 years old in good health. Some clones in this sample may be carry-over from other donors' samples.

The chain recombines TRBV4-2 with TRBJ2-3; no reliable D call. Trimming cost V 4 bases and J 1 base, with 6 bases left between them. Germline V lookup: CDR1 LGHNA, CDR2 YNFKEQ. CDR3 length equals 13 residues. The CDR3 bases are TGTGCCAGCAGCCGAACAGGCACAGATACGCAGTATTTT. Protein product: CASSRTGTDTQYF.

The chain couples TRBV5-1 to TRBJ1-2; a possible D gene is TRBD1 (5 bases). V gave up 0 bases and J gave up 0 bases, with 9 bases separating them. CDR3 length: 15 amino acids. Germline-derived CDR1 and CDR2 are SGHRS and YFSETQ. The CDR3 DNA is TGCGCCAGCAGCTTGGGGGGGTCGGCTAACTATGGCTACACCTTC. It encodes CASSLGGSANYGYTF.

The chain uses TRBV18 and TRBJ2-3, with D uncertain. The CDR3 sequence is 14 residues long. Trimming left V 4 bases short and J 3 bases short, with 11 bases between. In germline, CDR1 is KGHSH, CDR2 LQKENI. The CDR3 sequence: CASSRLRKTDTQYF. CDR3 bases: TGTGCCAGCTCACGACTCCGAAAGACAGATACGCAGTATTTT.

This clone came up a few times. This chain connects TRBV5-1 to TRBJ2-3, with 9 bases matching TRBD2. CDR3 size: 15 residues. The trim removed 4 bases at V and 6 bases at J, leaving 9 bases unmatched. CDR1 is SGHRS, CDR2 YFSETQ, per germline. The CDR3 DNA is TGCGCCAGCAGCGTTGGTCGAGGACTAGCGGATACGCAGTATTTT. As protein: CASSVGRGLADTQYF.

V gene TRBV5-1 combines with J gene TRBJ1-3; unclear D gene. V lost 1 base and J 0 bases, leaving 14 bases between the germline ends. The CDR3 is 17 amino acids. CDR1 and CDR2 (germline): SGHRS, YFSETQ. The CDR3 region is CASSLLAAQSSGNTIYF. CDR3 DNA sequence: TGCGCCAGCAGCTTGCTGGCAGCCCAGAGCTCTGGAAACACCATATATTTT.

This clone was counted only a few times. This chain connects TRBV19 to TRBJ1-3; TRBD1 matches at 7 bases. Germline lookup yields CDR1 LNHDA and CDR2 SQIVND (reference sequence). V trimming: 6 bases; J trimming: 0 bases; junction bases outside the gene matches: 5. This CDR3 contains 15 residues. CDR3 DNA: TGTGCCAGTAGCGAACAGGGGCACTCTGGAAACACCATATATTTT. Translating gives CASSEQGHSGNTIYF.

The chain recombines TRBV28 with TRBJ1-4; maybe TRBD1 (5 bases). Germline CDR1 is MDHEN and CDR2 is SYDVKM. The CDR3 has 13 residues. Trimming shortened V by 5 bases and J by 7 bases, and 11 bases separated the two germline ends. This chain's CDR3 is CASSRGSFEKLFF. CDR3 coding DNA: TGTGCCAGCAGTCGGGGGTCATTTGAAAAACTGTTTTTT. Based on the CDR3 plus reference TRBV28 and TRBJ1-4, the full variable domain is DVKVTQSSRYLVKRTGEKVFLECVQDMDHENMFWYRQDPGLGLRLIYFSYDVKMKEKGDIPEGYSVSREKKERFSLILESASTNQTSMYLCASSRGSFEKLFFGSGTQLSVL.

In the case of this clone: A much bigger clone sits one base away, suggesting this may be a read error. The chain uses TRBV5-5 and TRBJ1-5, with 7 nucleotides matching TRBD1. The CDR3 loop spans 15 amino acids. V trimming: 0 bases; J trimming: 6 bases; junction bases outside the gene matches: 6. Germline V gene data show CDR1 as SGHKS and CDR2 as YYEKEE (reference sequence). CDR3: CASSLEGARGQPQHF. DNA of the CDR3: TGTGCCAGCAGCTTGGAGGGGGCGCGGGGTCAGCCCCAGCATTTT.

This clone appeared once. The CDR3 loop reads CASSPEGQGGSEKLFF. DNA for the CDR3: TGCGCCAGCAGCCCAGAAGGACAGGGGGGAAGTGAAAAACTGTTTTTT. This chain links TRBV5-1 with TRBJ1-4; the match to TRBD1 covers 10 bases. CDR3 length equals 16 residues. With 4 bases clipped from V and 7 bases from J, the junction kept 10 bases outside the gene matches. Germline V gives CDR1 SGHRS, CDR2 YFSETQ.

This chain connects TRBV5-6 to TRBJ2-1; weak D call: TRBD1 (6 bases). The germline V and J ends were trimmed by 1 base and 8 bases, with 10 bases remaining between them. CDR1 SGHDT and CDR2 YYEEEE come from the germline V gene. The CDR3 runs 13 residues. This chain's CDR3 is CASSLTGFDEQFF. CDR3 in DNA: TGTGCCAGCAGCTTGACAGGGTTCGATGAGCAGTTCTTC.